The TCR beta chain under discussion was sequenced for a study of blood T cells in healthy people across ages. Broader study findings: Naive and antigen-experienced cells were not separated, limiting conclusive comparison.

In this sample, this clonotype turned up a few times. Its target is not known. This CDR3 is built from 15 residues. Germline CDR1 SGHRS, CDR2 YFSETQ. V dropped 1 base and J dropped 4 bases, with 13 bases sitting between them. It was with a sample-barcoded 5' primer and a J-beta primer mix that a second PCR of roughly 7 to 12 cycles was run. TCRdb re-called the 5' RACE reads through MiXCR, storing one row per CDR3 protein. The sample carries about 1.4 million distinct CDR3 sequences, 59% recorded once. V and J are TRBV5-1 and TRBJ2-3; a possible D gene is TRBD2 (5 bases). The sequence derives from a man aged 18 to 29 in good health. The sample was blood. CDR3 DNA sequence: TGCGCCAGCAGCTTGTACGGGGTGGGATCAGATACGCAGTATTTT. Encoded protein: CASSLYGVGSDTQYF. Filled out from reference TRBV5-1 and TRBJ2-3, the complete variable domain reads KAGVTQTPRYLIKTRGQQVTLSCSPISGHRSVSWYQQTPGQGLQFLFEYFSETQRNKGNFPGRFSGRQFSNSRSEMNVSTLELGDSALYLCASSLYGVGSDTQYFGPGTRLTVL.